Shown below are 10 T cell receptor beta chains from a single sample sequenced in a study of shared clonotypes between healthy human individuals. Sequencing was performed with immunoSEQ multiplex PCR; in TCRdb, only in-frame clones are kept and a portion is missing. The table records 2 million or so clones, 85% to 95% of them present only once. The sample was naive CD4+ T cells sorted from blood. Subset in this sample: CD45RA+ positively selected. These receptors were collected from a man younger than 35 in good health.

This chain links TRBV19 with TRBJ1-3; the match to TRBD1 covers 7 bases. This CDR3 is 15 amino acids long. Per germline, CDR1 LNHDA and CDR2 SQIVND (reference sequence). V was clipped by 6 bases and J by 0 bases; unmatched bases: 5. CDR3 protein: CASRDRSGSGNTIYF. The CDR3 nucleotides are TGTGCCAGTAGGGACAGGTCCGGCTCTGGAAACACCATATATTTT.

This clone has a single count. The chain uses TRBV28 and TRBJ1-6; 8 bases fit TRBD1. The V segment lost 7 bases and the J segment 7 bases; nucleotides outside the gene matches: 6. The CDR3 covers 14 residues. Germline V CDR1 and CDR2: MDHEN, SYDVKM. DNA for the CDR3: TGTGCCAGCACCCCGGACAGGGTAAATTCACCCCTCCACTTT. It translates to CASTPDRVNSPLHF.

This sequence joins TRBV5-1 and TRBJ2-5, with 7 nucleotides matching TRBD2. Unmatched junction bases numbered 16, after V lost 5 bases and J lost 6 bases. Germline CDR1 and CDR2: SGHRS and YFSETQ. The CDR3 runs to 16 residues. CDR3 sequence reads: CASRMSSGPGGKTQYF. The CDR3 nucleotides read TGCGCCAGCAGGATGAGTAGCGGGCCGGGCGGGAAGACCCAGTACTTC.

Points on this clone: An end of the junction differs from the germline gene, which may be a read error. CDR3 nucleotides: TGTGCCATCAGTGAGTTAGACAGCAAAGATACGCAGTATTTT. Protein product: CAISELDSKDTQYF. The V call is TRBV10-3, the J call TRBJ2-3; D is perhaps TRBD1 (5 bases). The CDR3 spans 14 residues. Germline V gene data show CDR1 as ENHRY and CDR2 as SYGVKD.

The chain has TRBV18 and TRBJ2-7; D ambiguous. The CDR3 length is 15 residues. Germline values: CDR1 KGHSH, CDR2 LQKENI. The V end was cut by 2 bases, the J end by 4 bases, with 15 bases between. The DNA for the CDR3 is TGTGCCAGCTCACCAACCGTAGTAGCTGATTACGAGCAGTACTTC. It translates to CASSPTVVADYEQYF.

The V call is TRBV30, the J call TRBJ1-6, with 7 bases fitting TRBD1. The CDR3 has 15 residues. CDR1 is GTSNPN and CDR2 is SVGIG in the germline V gene (reference sequence). J lost 5 bases, V lost 3 bases, and 7 bases had no gene match. The CDR3 DNA follows: TGTGCCTGGAGGCTACTCGACAGGGATAATTCACCCCTCCACTTT. Translating it yields CAWRLLDRDNSPLHF.

The V and J genes are TRBV30 and TRBJ1-5; TRBD1 matches 7 bases. In germline, CDR1 is GTSNPN, CDR2 SVGIG (reference sequence). The V and J ends lost 2 bases and 1 base, in that order; junction bases with no gene match: 5. The CDR3 is made up of 15 amino acids. DNA of the CDR3: TGTGCCTGGAGTAAACAGGGGAGCAGCAATCAGCCCCAGCATTTT. It yields the protein CAWSKQGSSNQPQHF. The full variable domain, its missing parts supplied by reference TRBV30 and TRBJ1-5, is SQTIHQWPATLVQPVGSPLSLECTVEGTSNPNLYWYRQAAGRGLQLLFYSVGIGQISSEVPQNLSASRPQDRQFILSSKKLLLSDSGFYLCAWSKQGSSNQPQHFGDGTRLSIL.

This chain joins TRBV11-3 and TRBJ2-3; D gene ambiguous. Trimming took 6 bases from V and 0 from J, leaving 7 bases between them. The CDR3 runs to 13 residues. The germline V gene encodes CDR1 SGHNT and CDR2 YENEEA. The CDR3 DNA follows: TGTGCCAGCAGTTATTCTAGCACAGATACGCAGTATTTT. This codes for CASSYSSTDTQYF.

V usage is TRBV10-2 and J usage is TRBJ2-2, with 10 nucleotides matching TRBD2. With 7 bases clipped from V and 5 bases from J, the junction kept 4 bases outside the gene matches. CDR1 WSHSY and CDR2 SAAADI come from the germline V gene. There are 14 residues in the CDR3. The CDR3 DNA reads as TGCGCCAGCAATGTGGGACTAGCGACCGGGGAGCTGTTTTTT. Its protein product is CASNVGLATGELFF.

CDR3 loop: CASTPPRRVDTEAFF. The CDR3 coding sequence is TGTGCCAGCACCCCCCCGAGGAGGGTCGACACTGAAGCTTTCTTT. The chain links TRBV6-1 to TRBJ1-1; no definite D call. This CDR3 comprises 15 residues. Deletions cut 7 bases from V and 3 bases from J, with 18 bases between. Germline V gives CDR1 MNHNS, CDR2 SASEGT.